The clone carrying this TCR beta chain was observed once. The CDR3 spans 14 residues. Germline-derived CDR1 and CDR2 are MNHEY and SVGAGI. The V gene lost 0 bases and the J gene lost 6 bases, with 9 bases spanning the gap. This entry is derived from a study of OX40 agonist ivuxolimab in advanced cancers. About the research overall: Recorded diagnoses for dose-escalation patients were hepatocellular carcinoma, melanoma, renal cell or head and neck cancer. Among those treated, three patients had partial responses, one with hepatocellular carcinoma and two with cutaneous melanoma.

Sequencing used immunoSEQ multiplex PCR; TCRdb keeps in-frame clones, though not all of them. The repertoire holds tens of thousands of clones, with about 90% as singletons. This sample comprised CD4+ or CD8+ T cells sorted from blood, obtained in a trial of the OX40 agonist ivuxolimab. The clonotype originates from an adult with an advanced solid tumor such as melanoma, head and neck, liver or kidney cancer. The chain combines TRBV6-5 with TRBJ1-5, with a weak D call TRBD1 (6 bases). The CDR3 here is CASSYSRRGQPQHF. The CDR3 DNA reads TGTGCCAGCAGTTACTCGCGCAGGGGTCAGCCCCAGCATTTT.